The text below deals with one T cell receptor (beta chain). The length of the CDR3 is 14 residues. The germline V gene has CDR1 KGHSH and CDR2 LQKENI. V gave up 6 bases and J gave up 5 bases, with 16 bases separating them. The sample is drawn from a study of cytomegalovirus exposure and HLA in healthy donors. The study ran its PCR with 60 Vbeta and 13 Jbeta primers. TCRdb keeps only in-frame clones here, not all; method: immunoSEQ multiplex PCR. This table has 150,000 to 200,000 clones, 65% to 85% appearing once. The TCR was taken from a young woman in good health and CMV-seronegative. Sequenced sample: PBMCs. This chain joins TRBV18 and TRBJ2-5, with D tentatively TRBD2 (6 bases). CDR3 protein: CASSMGLSLETQYF. CDR3 bases: TGTGCCAGCTCGATGGGACTCTCTTTGGAGACCCAGTACTTC. The complete variable domain, with remaining parts taken from reference TRBV18 and TRBJ2-5, reads NAGVMQNPRHLVRRRGQEARLRCSPMKGHSHVYWYRQLPEEGLKFMVYLQKENIIDESGMPKERFSAEFPKEGPSILRIQQVVRGDSAAYFCASSMGLSLETQYFGPGTRLLVL.